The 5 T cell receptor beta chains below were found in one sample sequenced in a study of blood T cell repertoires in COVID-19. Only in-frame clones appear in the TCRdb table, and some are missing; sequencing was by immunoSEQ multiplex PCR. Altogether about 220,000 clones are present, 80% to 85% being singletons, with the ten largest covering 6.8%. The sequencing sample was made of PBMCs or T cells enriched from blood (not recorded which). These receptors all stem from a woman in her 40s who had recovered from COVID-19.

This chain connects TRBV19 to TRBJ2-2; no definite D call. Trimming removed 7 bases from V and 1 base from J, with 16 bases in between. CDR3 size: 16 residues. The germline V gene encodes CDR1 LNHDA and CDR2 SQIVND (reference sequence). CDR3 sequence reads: CASKTVTLLNTGELFF. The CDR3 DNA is TGTGCCAGTAAAACGGTGACACTGCTGAACACCGGGGAGCTGTTTTTT.

The CDR3 sequence: CASRRSGGISEQFF. Written as DNA, the CDR3 is TGTGCCAGCAGGCGATCAGGGGGGATCAGTGAGCAGTTCTTC. V is TRBV28 and J is TRBJ2-1, with a weak D call TRBD1 (7 bases). The CDR3 length is 14 residues. The germline gives CDR1 MDHEN, CDR2 SYDVKM. Deletions cut 6 bases from V and 9 bases from J, with 18 bases between.

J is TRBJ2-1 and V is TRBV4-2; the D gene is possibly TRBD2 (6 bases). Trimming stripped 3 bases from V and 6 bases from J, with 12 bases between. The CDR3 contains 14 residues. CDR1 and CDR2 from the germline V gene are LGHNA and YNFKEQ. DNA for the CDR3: TGTGCCAGCAGCCAGACTAGAGAAATCAATGAGCAGTTCTTC. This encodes CASSQTREINEQFF.

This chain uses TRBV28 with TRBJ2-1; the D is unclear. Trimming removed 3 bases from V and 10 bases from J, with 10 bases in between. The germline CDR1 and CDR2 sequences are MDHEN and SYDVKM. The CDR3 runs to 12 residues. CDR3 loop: CASSFWSSEQFF. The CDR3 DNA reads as TGTGCCAGCAGTTTCTGGAGCTCGGAGCAGTTCTTC.

As DNA, the CDR3 is TGCGCCAGCAGCCATACATCAGGGTACACCGGGGAGCTGTTTTTT. The encoded protein is CASSHTSGYTGELFF. The J gene is TRBJ2-2, the V gene TRBV5-1, with a tentative D call TRBD1 (5 bases). V was cut by 4 bases and J by 3 bases, with 13 bases left in between. There are 15 residues in the CDR3. Germline V gene data show CDR1 as SGHRS and CDR2 as YFSETQ.